This TCR beta chain derives from a study of shared clonotypes between healthy human individuals. The CDR3 extends over 18 amino acids. Germline V gene lookup returns CDR1 SGDLS and CDR2 YYNGEE. J lost 4 bases, V lost 4 bases, and 16 bases had no gene match. Remarks on this clone: Its target is unknown.

Replicate PCRs for sorted subsets used approximately 190 ng DNA; this equaled about 30,000 T cell genomes. Clones were sequenced by immunoSEQ multiplex PCR, and TCRdb holds only the in-frame ones, with some missing. The sample records about 2.4 million clones, 93% being singletons. Findings of the study overall: Sampling used blood alone; tissue repertoires probably differ.

The sequencing sample was made of naive CD4+ T cells from PBMCs. The subset here: CD45RA+ positively selected. This chain connects TRBV9 to TRBJ2-2, with TRBD2 matching 7 bases. This sequence was found in a man younger than 30 in good health. Some clones in this sample may be carry-over from other donors' samples. CDR3 in DNA: TGTGCCAGCAGCACTAGCGTTTGGGGACGGCGGGCCACCGGGGAGCTGTTTTTT. It yields the protein CASSTSVWGRRATGELFF.